Detailed here is one T cell receptor (beta chain). Trimming took off 1 base at V and 6 bases at J, with 12 bases between the two ends. The CDR3 covers 14 residues. The germline V gene has CDR1 SEHNR and CDR2 FQNEAQ (reference sequence). This specimen comes from a study of blood T cell repertoires in COVID-19. Overall study: From T cells, B-cell-depleted T cells, or PBMCs came the material, which was cDNA or gDNA.

Clinical history as reported by participants underpinned cohort assignment. TCRdb's table, derived via immunoSEQ multiplex PCR, lists solely in-frame clones and lacks some. The table has roughly 320,000 clones, approximately 90% seen once. The specimen sequenced was PBMCs or T cells enriched from blood (not recorded which). This TCR was sampled from a woman younger than 45 who had been exposed to COVID-19. The V call is TRBV7-9, the J call TRBJ1-1, with D perhaps TRBD1 (6 bases). CDR3 coding DNA: TGTGCCAGCAGCTTAGTACAGGGAGGGTCTGAAGCTTTCTTT. Encoded protein: CASSLVQGGSEAFF.